Here is one T cell receptor (beta chain) with its context. These data originate in a study of patients and donors after allogeneic stem cell transplantation. Trimming took off 8 bases at V and 0 bases at J, with 20 bases between the two ends. This CDR3 comprises 17 residues. Per the germline V gene, CDR1 is SGHRS and CDR2 is YFSETQ. TCRdb itself ran the RT-PCR reads through MiXCR, one entry per CDR3 protein. The top ten clones hold more than 50% of a sample with 8,500 to 13,000 distinct CDR3 sequences, 20% to 25% of them seen once. The origin of this receptor is a human donor who was either an allogeneic HSCT recipient or a stem cell or donor lymphocyte infusion donor (not recorded which). It is not recorded whose cells these are; they may come from a transplant donor. The material sequenced was blood, either unsorted or a sorted T cell fraction (not recorded which). The chain is built from TRBV5-1 and TRBJ1-4; D is uncertain. CDR3 DNA sequence: TGCGCCAGAAAAAAGGCCTTAGAGTACGCAACTAATGAAAAACTGTTTTTT. As protein: CARKKALEYATNEKLFF.